This passage covers 2 T cell receptor beta chains from one sample sequenced in a study of CD8 T cells in cerebrospinal fluid in Alzheimer's disease. TCRdb re-called the 10x single-cell sequencing reads; one entry per CDR3 protein, DNA not given. Recorded here are roughly 1,400 distinct CDR3 sequences; the top ten clones represent 15% to 20%. The sequenced sample was cerebrospinal fluid. The source of these receptors is a human donor with mild cognitive impairment.

The J gene is TRBJ2-3, the V gene TRBV11-2; TCRdb calls TRBD1, which cannot be checked without DNA. The germline CDR1 and CDR2 sequences are SGHAT and FQNNGV. The CDR3 has 14 amino acids. The CDR3 here is CASEKIGGGNTQYF.

This chain connects TRBV7-8 to TRBJ1-2; TCRdb's D gene call, TRBD1, goes unchecked for lack of DNA. The germline gives CDR1 SGHVS, CDR2 FQNEAQ. The CDR3 sequence is 14 residues long. The chain's CDR3 is CASSPQGRDYGYTF.